This entry lists 2 T cell receptor beta chains sequenced from one sample in a study of cytomegalovirus exposure and HLA in healthy donors. Produced via immunoSEQ multiplex PCR; TCRdb's table is partial and in-frame only. This sample carries roughly 49,000 clones, 94% of them seen once, and the ten largest clones take 7.8%. The sample was PBMCs. Receptor source: a woman aged 18 to 35 in good health and CMV-seropositive.

This clone was detected only once. The rearrangement links TRBV29-1 to TRBJ1-1, with a weak D call TRBD1 (6 bases). The CDR3 has 14 residues. The germline V and J ends were trimmed by 5 bases and 5 bases, with 18 bases remaining between them. Germline CDR1 SQVTM, CDR2 ANQGSEA. CDR3 sequence (DNA): TGCAGCGTTACACTGTCGGGGGGCTGGACTGAAGCTTTCTTT. Protein product: CSVTLSGGWTEAFF.

The chain combines TRBV6-6 with TRBJ2-1; D not certain. Germline V gene sequence: CDR1 MNHNY, CDR2 SVGAGI (reference sequence). This CDR3 has 15 residues. The ends were cut back, 7 bases at V and 0 bases at J, with 13 bases in the middle. CDR3 loop: CASTIERSSYNEQFF. The DNA for the CDR3 is TGTGCCAGCACTATTGAGAGGAGCTCCTACAATGAGCAGTTCTTC.